This entry features one T cell receptor (beta chain) sequence. The source of the sample is a study of shared T cell receptors in the human thymus. Only in-frame clones appear in the TCRdb table, and some are missing; sequencing was by immunoSEQ multiplex PCR. The sample shows almost 550,000 clones, 75% to 80% of them seen only once. The same sample was also used in a study of human thymus T cells. As that study records: Healthy Finnish infants undergoing corrective surgery for congenital heart defects were the donors. Surgeons resected thymus tissue during corrective heart surgery. Thymic and blood repertoires seemed to show skewed V and J gene use. What related research reported was that thymic repertoires overlapped highly among unrelated individuals.

What was sequenced was thymocytes. The receptor was isolated from a boy under two years old with a congenital heart defect.

The CDR3 DNA reads TGTGCCAGCAAACAAAGGGGCGGGAGTCAGAGAGATACGCAGTATTTT. It specifies CASKQRGGSQRDTQYF. This chain links TRBV11-3 with TRBJ2-3; the match to TRBD2 covers 7 bases. Losses at the gene ends were 7 bases for V and 5 bases for J; bases not matched to a gene: 15. The CDR3 sequence is 16 residues long. Germline V lookup: CDR1 SGHNT, CDR2 YENEEA.